This TCR beta chain was identified in a study of technical replicates of blood from a handful of donors. The protocol was immunoSEQ multiplex PCR, while the TCRdb copy is restricted to in-frame clones and leaves out a portion. The data contain 78,000 or so clones, 70% to 90% of them seen just once; the ten biggest clones take up about 0.41%. The germline V and J ends were trimmed by 1 base and 1 base, with 8 bases remaining between them. The CDR3 covers 14 residues. Germline V gene sequence: CDR1 SGHTA, CDR2 FQGNSA. The receptor comes from a human donor in good health. The J gene is TRBJ2-7, the V gene TRBV7-2, with D uncertain. Material: T cells isolated from PBMCs. The CDR3 reads CASSLVSGSYEQYF. CDR3 nucleotides: TGTGCCAGCAGCTTAGTTAGTGGTTCCTACGAGCAGTACTTC.